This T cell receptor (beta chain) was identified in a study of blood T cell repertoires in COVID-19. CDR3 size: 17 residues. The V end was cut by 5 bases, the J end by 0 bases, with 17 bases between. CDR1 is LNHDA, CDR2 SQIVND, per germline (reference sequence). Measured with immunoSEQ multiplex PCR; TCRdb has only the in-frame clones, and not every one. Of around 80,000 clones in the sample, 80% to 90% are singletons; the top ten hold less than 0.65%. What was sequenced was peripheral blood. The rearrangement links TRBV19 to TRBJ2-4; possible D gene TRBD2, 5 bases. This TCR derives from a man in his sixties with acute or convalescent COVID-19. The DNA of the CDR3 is TGTGCCAGTAGTCCGGAGACGGGAAGACTAGCCAAAAACATTCAGTACTTC. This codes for CASSPETGRLAKNIQYF.